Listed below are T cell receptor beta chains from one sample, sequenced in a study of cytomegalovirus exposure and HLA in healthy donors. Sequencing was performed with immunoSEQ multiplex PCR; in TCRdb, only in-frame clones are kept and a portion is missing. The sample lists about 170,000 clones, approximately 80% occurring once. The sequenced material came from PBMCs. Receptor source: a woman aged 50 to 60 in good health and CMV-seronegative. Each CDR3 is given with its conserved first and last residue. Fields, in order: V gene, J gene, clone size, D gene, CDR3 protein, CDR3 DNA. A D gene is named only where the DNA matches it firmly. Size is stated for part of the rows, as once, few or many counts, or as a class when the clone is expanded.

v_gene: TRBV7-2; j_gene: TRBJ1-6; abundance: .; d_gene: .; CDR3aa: CASSHDRNNSPLHF; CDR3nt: TGTGCCAGCAGCCACGACAGGAATAATTCACCCCTCCACTTT
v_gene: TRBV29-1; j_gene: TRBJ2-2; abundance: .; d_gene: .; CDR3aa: CSVAAGSPGELFF; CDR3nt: TGCAGCGTTGCCGCCGGGAGCCCCGGGGAGCTGTTTTTT
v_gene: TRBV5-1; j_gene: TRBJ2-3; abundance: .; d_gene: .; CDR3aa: CASSLGLGRATSTDTQYF; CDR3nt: TGCGCCAGCAGCTTGGGTTTAGGCAGGGCGACTAGCACAGATACGCAGTATTTT
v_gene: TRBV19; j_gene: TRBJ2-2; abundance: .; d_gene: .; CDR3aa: CASSIGWVRGGELFF; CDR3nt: TGTGCCAGTAGTATAGGGTGGGTTCGCGGCGGGGAGCTGTTTTTT
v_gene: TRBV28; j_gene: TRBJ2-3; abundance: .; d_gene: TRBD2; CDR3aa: CASTRGLAGATDTQYF; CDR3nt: TGTGCCAGCACCAGGGGACTAGCGGGGGCCACAGATACGCAGTATTTT
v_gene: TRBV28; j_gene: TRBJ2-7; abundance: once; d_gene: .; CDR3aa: CASSLLASQGASYEQYF; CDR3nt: TGTGCCAGCAGTTTATTGGCCAGCCAGGGTGCCTCCTACGAGCAGTACTTC
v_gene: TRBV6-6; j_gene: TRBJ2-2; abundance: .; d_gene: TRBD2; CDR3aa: CASPAGGANTGELFF; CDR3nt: TGTGCCAGCCCAGCGGGGGGGGCGAACACCGGGGAGCTGTTTTTT
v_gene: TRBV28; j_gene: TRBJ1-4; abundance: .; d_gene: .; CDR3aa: CASSLGLNNEKLFF; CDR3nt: TGTGCCAGCAGTTTGGGCCTTAACAATGAAAAACTGTTTTTT
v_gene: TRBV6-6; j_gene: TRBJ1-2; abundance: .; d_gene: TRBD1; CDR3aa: CASSKRQGVIYGYTF; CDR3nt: TGTGCCAGCAGTAAACGACAGGGTGTGATATATGGCTACACCTTC
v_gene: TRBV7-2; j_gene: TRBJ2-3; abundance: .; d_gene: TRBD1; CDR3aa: CASSLVGQGAGDTQYF; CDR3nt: TGTGCCAGCAGCTTAGTGGGACAGGGGGCAGGAGATACGCAGTATTTT
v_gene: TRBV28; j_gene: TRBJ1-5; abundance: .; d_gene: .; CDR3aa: CASSLWRLDNSNQPQHF; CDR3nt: TGTGCCAGCAGTTTATGGCGCCTGGACAATAGCAATCAGCCCCAGCATTTT
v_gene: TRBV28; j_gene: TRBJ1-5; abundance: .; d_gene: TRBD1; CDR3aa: CASRLDRAHQPQHF; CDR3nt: TGTGCCAGCAGACTAGACAGGGCTCATCAGCCCCAGCATTTT
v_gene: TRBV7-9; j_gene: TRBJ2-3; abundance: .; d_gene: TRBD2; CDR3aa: CASSLGWASGTRTDTQYF; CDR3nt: TGTGCCAGCAGCTTAGGGTGGGCTAGCGGGACCCGCACAGATACGCAGTATTTT
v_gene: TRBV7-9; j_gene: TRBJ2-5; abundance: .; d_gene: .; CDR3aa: CASEGPRSQETQYF; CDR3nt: TGTGCCTCGGAGGGACCGCGGTCTCAAGAGACCCAGTACTTC
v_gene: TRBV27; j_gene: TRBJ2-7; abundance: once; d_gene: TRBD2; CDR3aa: CAAGGPSYEQYF; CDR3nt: TGTGCCGCGGGGGGCCCCTCCTACGAGCAGTACTTC
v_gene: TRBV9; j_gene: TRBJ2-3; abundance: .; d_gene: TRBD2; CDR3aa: CASSPRQRGRTDTQYF; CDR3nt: TGTGCCAGCAGCCCCAGACAGCGGGGACGCACAGATACGCAGTATTTT
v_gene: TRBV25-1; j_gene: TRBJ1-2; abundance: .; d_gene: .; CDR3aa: CASSELYYGYTF; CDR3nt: TGTGCCAGCAGTGAACTTTACTATGGCTACACCTTC
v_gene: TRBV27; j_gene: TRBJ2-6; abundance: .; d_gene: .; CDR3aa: CASSSQGGSISGANVLTF; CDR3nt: TGTGCCAGCAGTTCACAGGGAGGGAGCATCTCTGGGGCCAACGTCCTGACTTTC
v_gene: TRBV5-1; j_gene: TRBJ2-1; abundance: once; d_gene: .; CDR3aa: CASSLGSSYNEQFF; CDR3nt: TGCGCCAGCAGCCTTGGGAGCTCCTACAATGAGCAGTTCTTC
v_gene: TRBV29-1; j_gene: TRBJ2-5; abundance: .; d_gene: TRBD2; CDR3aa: CSVDNRGEGETQYF; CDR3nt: TGCAGCGTTGATAATAGAGGGGAGGGAGAGACCCAGTACTTC
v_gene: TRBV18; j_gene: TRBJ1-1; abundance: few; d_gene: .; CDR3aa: CASSPPGRLNTEAFF; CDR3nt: TGTGCCAGCTCACCACCGGGCAGACTGAACACTGAAGCTTTCTTT
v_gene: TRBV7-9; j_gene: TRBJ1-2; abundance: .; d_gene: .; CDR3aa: CASSEGGAIGYTF; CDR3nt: TGTGCCAGCAGCGAAGGGGGGGCCATTGGCTACACCTTC
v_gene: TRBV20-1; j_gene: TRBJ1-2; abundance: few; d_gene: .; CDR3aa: CSARFSYGYTF; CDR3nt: TGCAGTGCTAGGTTTAGCTATGGCTACACCTTC
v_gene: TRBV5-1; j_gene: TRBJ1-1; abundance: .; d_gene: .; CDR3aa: CASSYLRGQEKAFF; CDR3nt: TGCGCCAGCAGTTACCTACGGGGACAAGAAAAAGCTTTCTTT
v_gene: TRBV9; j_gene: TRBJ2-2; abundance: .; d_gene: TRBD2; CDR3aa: CASSPGLANTGELFF; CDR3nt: TGTGCCAGCAGCCCGGGACTAGCGAACACCGGGGAGCTGTTTTTT
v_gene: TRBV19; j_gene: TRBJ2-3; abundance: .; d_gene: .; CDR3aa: CASKWASTDTQYF; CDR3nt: TGTGCCAGTAAGTGGGCTAGCACAGATACGCAGTATTTT
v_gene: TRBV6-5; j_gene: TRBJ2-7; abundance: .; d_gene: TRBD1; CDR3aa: CASSYLPGQGSYEQYF; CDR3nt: TGTGCCAGCAGTTACTTACCGGGACAGGGTTCTTACGAGCAGTACTTC
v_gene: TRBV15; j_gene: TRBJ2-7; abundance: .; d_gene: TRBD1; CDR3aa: CATARQGSSEQYF; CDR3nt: TGTGCCACCGCTCGACAGGGGAGTTCCGAGCAGTACTTC
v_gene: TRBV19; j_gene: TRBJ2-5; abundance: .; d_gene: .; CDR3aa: CASSIDGQGLETQYF; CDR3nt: TGTGCCAGTAGTATTGACGGCCAGGGTTTGGAGACCCAGTACTTC
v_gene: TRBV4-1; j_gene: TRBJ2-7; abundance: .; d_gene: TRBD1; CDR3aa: CASSPQDRGSEQYF; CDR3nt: TGCGCCAGCAGCCCCCAAGACAGGGGATCCGAGCAGTACTTC
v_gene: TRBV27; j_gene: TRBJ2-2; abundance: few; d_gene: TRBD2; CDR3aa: CASSFRLFAGESHGELFF; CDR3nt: TGTGCCAGCAGTTTCCGCCTCTTCGCGGGAGAGAGTCACGGGGAGCTGTTTTTT
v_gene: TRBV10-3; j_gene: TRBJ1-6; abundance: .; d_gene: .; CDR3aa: CAISEVEGLYNSPLHF; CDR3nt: TGTGCCATCTCGGAGGTGGAAGGCCTCTATAATTCACCCCTCCACTTT
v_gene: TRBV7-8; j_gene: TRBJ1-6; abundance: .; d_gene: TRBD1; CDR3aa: CASSYRDRVSYNSPLHF; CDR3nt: TGTGCCAGCAGCTACCGGGACAGGGTTTCCTATAATTCACCCCTCCACTTT
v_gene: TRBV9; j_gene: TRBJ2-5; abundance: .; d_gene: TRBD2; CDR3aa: CASSETSGLRVRETQYF; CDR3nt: TGTGCCAGCAGCGAAACTAGCGGGCTCCGGGTTCGAGAGACCCAGTACTTC
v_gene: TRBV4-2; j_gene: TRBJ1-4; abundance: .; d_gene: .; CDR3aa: CASSLTTRTLNEKLFF; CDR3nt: TGTGCCAGCAGCCTGACAACCCGGACTCTTAATGAAAAACTGTTTTTT